This T cell receptor beta chain was found in a study of T cells in Graves' hyperthyroidism and ophthalmopathy. Notes on this clonotype: At one of its ends the junction is not consistent with the germline gene, which may arise from a read error.

This CDR3 has 15 amino acids. CDR1 and CDR2 from the germline V gene are LNHNV and YYDKDF (reference sequence). RNA transcripts gave rise to amplified TCR beta CDR3 regions. The HTBI primer set served for first-round RT-PCR of the TCR CDR3. TCRdb fed the multiplex PCR reads into MiXCR, producing one record per CDR3 protein. Of 250,000 to 350,000 distinct CDR3 sequences listed, 15% to 20% are singletons. The chain links TRBV15 to TRBJ2-2; 8 bases fit TRBD1. This clonotype was obtained from a woman aged 55-69 years with Graves' ophthalmopathy. The sample taken for sequencing was blood. The CDR3 loop is CATSRDRGQIGELLF. DNA for the CDR3: TGTGCCACCAGCAGAGACAGGGGGCAGATCGGGGAGCTGCTTTTT.